This T cell receptor (beta chain) is drawn from a study of OX40 agonist ivuxolimab in advanced cancers. Looking at the study overall: Three patients got partial responses; one had hepatocellular carcinoma and two had cutaneous melanoma.

The assay was immunoSEQ multiplex PCR, and TCRdb's table has in-frame clones only and misses some. The sample shows tens of thousands of clones, 85% of them seen only once. There are 15 residues in the CDR3. Germline V CDR1 and CDR2: SGHVS, FNYEAQ. V was clipped by 4 bases and J by 10 bases, with 20 bases between them. The genes are TRBV7-6 and TRBJ2-1, with D tentatively TRBD2 (7 bases). The sample consisted of CD4+ or CD8+ T cells sorted from blood, taken in a trial of the OX40 agonist ivuxolimab. The clonotype was recovered from an adult with an advanced solid tumor such as melanoma, head and neck, liver or kidney cancer. The CDR3 coding sequence is TGTGCCAGCAGCTACCTAGCGGACAGTAGGAAGGAGCAGTTCTTC. As protein: CASSYLADSRKEQFF.